This T cell receptor (beta chain) was documented in a study of blood T cells in healthy people across ages. Whole-study results and caveats: Per-million-T-cell TCR beta diversity fell roughly linearly with age. Compared with aged donors, long-lived donors showed fewer expanded clones, suggesting selection.

This clonotype was detected only a few times. Its target is unknown. Combining a sample-barcoded 5' primer with a J-beta primer mix, a second PCR ran for 7 to 11 cycles. Each TCR beta cDNA got a 12-nucleotide random molecular identifier. There were at least 2.5 million CDR3-containing paired-end reads obtained from each sample. TCRdb re-analysed the 5' RACE reads in MiXCR, keeping a single row per CDR3 protein. Of about 730,000 distinct CDR3 sequences in the sample, more than 40% were seen once. The CDR3 extends over 15 amino acids. The J segment lost 0 bases and the V segment lost 3 bases, leaving 3 bases of the junction unmatched. Germline loops: CDR1 DFQATT, CDR2 SNEGSKA (reference sequence).

This receptor was identified in a woman between 55 and 75 years old in good health. The sequenced sample was blood. The genes are TRBV20-1 and TRBJ2-7, with 12 bases lining up with TRBD2. In nucleotides, the CDR3 is TGCAGTGCTAGGAGGACTAGCGGGGCCTCCTACGAGCAGTACTTC. It is translated as CSARRTSGASYEQYF.